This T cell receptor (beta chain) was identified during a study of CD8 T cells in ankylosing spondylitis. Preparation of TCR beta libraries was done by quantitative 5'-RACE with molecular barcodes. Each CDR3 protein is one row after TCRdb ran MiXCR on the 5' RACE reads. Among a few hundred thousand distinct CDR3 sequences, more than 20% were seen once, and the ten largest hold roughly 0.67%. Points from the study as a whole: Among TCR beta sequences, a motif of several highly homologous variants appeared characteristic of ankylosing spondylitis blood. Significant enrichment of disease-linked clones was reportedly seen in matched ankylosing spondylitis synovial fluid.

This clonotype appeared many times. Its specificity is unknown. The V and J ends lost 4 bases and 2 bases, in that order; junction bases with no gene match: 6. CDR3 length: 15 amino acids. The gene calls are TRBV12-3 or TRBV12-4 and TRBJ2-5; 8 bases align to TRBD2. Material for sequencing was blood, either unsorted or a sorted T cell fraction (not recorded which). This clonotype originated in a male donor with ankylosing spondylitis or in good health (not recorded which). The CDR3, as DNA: TGTGCCAGCAGTTATATAGCGGGGTTACAAGAGACCCAGTACTTC. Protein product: CASSYIAGLQETQYF.